The 23 T cell receptor beta chains reported below all come from one sample, sequenced in a study of blood T cell repertoires in COVID-19. TCRdb keeps only in-frame clones here, not all; method: immunoSEQ multiplex PCR. The sample consists of roughly 81,000 clones, about 91% of them appearing once. What was sequenced was peripheral blood. These receptors were collected from a man aged 70 or older with active or convalescent COVID-19.

For the CDR3, the DNA is TGTGCCAGCAGCCTGGGCGGGAAGAGCACTGAAGCTTTCTTT. It codes for CASSLGGKSTEAFF. The chain is built from TRBV11-3 and TRBJ1-1; unclear D gene. Germline CDR1 SGHNT, CDR2 YENEEA. V gave up 5 bases and J gave up 4 bases, with 14 bases separating them. The CDR3 spans 14 residues.

This clone turned up a few times. V gene TRBV29-1 combines with J gene TRBJ1-3; D may be TRBD1 (5 bases). The CDR3 is made up of 15 amino acids. Per the germline V gene, CDR1 is SQVTM and CDR2 is ANQGSEA. Trimming shortened V by 2 bases and J by 3 bases, and 14 bases separated the two germline ends. As DNA, the CDR3 is TGCAGCGTTGAATCGGGAGGGACTTATGGAAACACCATATATTTT. Protein product: CSVESGGTYGNTIYF.

The J gene is TRBJ1-1, the V gene TRBV4-3; maybe TRBD1 (5 bases). The CDR3 loop spans 14 amino acids. Per germline, CDR1 LGHNA and CDR2 YSLEER. The germline V and J ends were trimmed by 2 bases and 5 bases, with 12 bases remaining between them. The chain's CDR3 is CASSQREGVTEAFF. CDR3 nucleotides: TGCGCCAGCAGCCAACGTGAAGGGGTGACTGAAGCTTTCTTT.

This clone was counted a few times. The rearrangement uses TRBV7-2 and TRBJ2-7, with 9 bases identical to TRBD1. The J segment lost 13 bases and the V segment lost 7 bases, leaving 11 bases of the junction unmatched. Germline assignment: CDR1 SGHTA and CDR2 FQGNSA. The CDR3 loop spans 12 amino acids. CDR3 bases: TGTGCCAGCACCACGTCCGGGGACAGGGAATACTTC. This sequence encodes CASTTSGDREYF. Full variable domain (outside the CDR3, taken from reference TRBV7-2 and TRBJ2-7): GAGVSQSPSNKVTEKGKDVELRCDPISGHTALYWYRQSLGQGLEFLIYFQGNSAPDKSGLPSDRFSAERTGGSVSTLTIQRTQQEDSAVYLCASTTSGDREYFGPGTRLTVT.

CDR3 amino acids: CASSFLLRGGGQPQHF. For the CDR3, the DNA is TGTGCCAGCAGTTTTCTGCTAAGGGGGGGAGGTCAGCCCCAGCATTTT. The chain combines TRBV28 with TRBJ1-5, with a tentative D call TRBD1 (6 bases). V lost 3 bases to trimming and J lost 6 bases, with 18 bases between them. CDR3 length: 16 residues. CDR1 and CDR2 from the germline V gene are MDHEN and SYDVKM.

This rearrangement joins TRBV18 to TRBJ1-6; D gene ambiguous. Trimming pared 4 bases from V and 5 bases from J, leaving 12 bases between. Germline V gene data show CDR1 as KGHSH and CDR2 as LQKENI. The CDR3 is 15 residues long. The CDR3 region has the DNA TGTGCCAGCTCACGTTGGGCCACCGATAATTCACCCCTCCACTTT. Residues: CASSRWATDNSPLHF.

The chain has TRBV5-6 and TRBJ2-2, with a possible D match to TRBD2 (5 bases). The CDR3 has 13 amino acids. Trimming pared 0 bases from V and 5 bases from J, leaving 5 bases between. The germline V gene encodes CDR1 SGHDT and CDR2 YYEEEE. The CDR3 here is CASSLAGTGELFF. Here the CDR3 DNA reads TGTGCCAGCAGCTTGGCGGGGACCGGGGAGCTGTTTTTT.

The chain combines TRBV7-9 with TRBJ1-2, with D tentatively TRBD1 (5 bases). This CDR3 contains 13 residues. The V end was cut by 3 bases, the J end by 6 bases, with 11 bases between. CDR1 is SEHNR and CDR2 is FQNEAQ in the germline V gene (reference sequence). CDR3 DNA: TGTGCCAGCAGCTTCCGGGGGGGTAATGGCTACACCTTC. Its translation is CASSFRGGNGYTF. The whole variable domain, remainder taken from reference TRBV7-9 and TRBJ1-2, is DTGVSQNPRHKITKRGQNVTFRCDPISEHNRLYWYRQTLGQGPEFLTYFQNEAQLEKSRLLSDRFSAERPKGSFSTLEIQRTEQGDSAMYLCASSFRGGNGYTFGSGTRLTVV.

The chain links TRBV15 to TRBJ2-1; 11 bases agree with TRBD2. V gave up 5 bases and J gave up 4 bases; unmatched junction bases: 10. The CDR3 spans 17 residues. CDR1 and CDR2 from the germline V gene are LNHNV and YYDKDF (reference sequence). The CDR3 reads CATSLPPSGGPYNEQFF. CDR3 bases: TGTGCCACCAGCCTCCCTCCTAGCGGGGGGCCGTACAATGAGCAGTTCTTC. The whole variable domain, filled in from reference TRBV15 and TRBJ2-1, reads DAMVIQNPRYQVTQFGKPVTLSCSQTLNHNVMYWYQQKSSQAPKLLFHYYDKDFNNEADTPDNFQSRRPNTSFCFLDIRSPGLGDTAMYLCATSLPPSGGPYNEQFFGPGTRLTVL.

V usage is TRBV6-5 and J usage is TRBJ2-5; D is perhaps TRBD1 (6 bases). The germline gives CDR1 MNHEY, CDR2 SVGAGI. The CDR3 runs 14 residues. Trimming pared 6 bases from V and 0 bases from J, leaving 11 bases between. For the CDR3, the DNA is TGTGCCAGCAGGTACCAGGGGAACCAAGAGACCCAGTACTTC. Its protein product is CASRYQGNQETQYF.

This sequence joins TRBV19 and TRBJ1-5; 7 bases map to TRBD1. The germline CDR1 and CDR2 sequences are LNHDA and SQIVND (reference sequence). The CDR3 sequence is 16 residues long. With 4 bases clipped from V and 9 bases from J, the junction kept 15 bases outside the gene matches. CDR3 coding DNA: TGTGCCAGTAGTACACAGGGGACGCCTACTCTTTCGCCCCAGCATTTT. The encoded protein is CASSTQGTPTLSPQHF.

This clone was seen a single time. This chain uses TRBV5-1 with TRBJ1-4, with D possibly being TRBD1 (6 bases). CDR1 and CDR2 from the germline V gene are SGHRS and YFSETQ. V lost 3 bases and J 4 bases, leaving 19 bases between the germline ends. This CDR3 region has 17 residues. CDR3 in DNA: TGCGCCAGCAGCTCTACCCTAATGACAGGCGGTAATGAAAAACTGTTTTTT. Its protein is CASSSTLMTGGNEKLFF.

The rearrangement joins TRBV30 to TRBJ1-2; D perhaps matches TRBD1 (5 bases). Per the germline V gene, CDR1 is GTSNPN and CDR2 is SVGIG (reference sequence). CDR3 length: 13 amino acids. Trimming stripped 0 bases from V and 7 bases from J, with 12 bases between. The chain's CDR3 is CAWSVSGLFGYTF. The CDR3 coding sequence is TGTGCCTGGAGTGTATCAGGGTTATTTGGCTACACCTTC.

This clone has only one observation. The chain couples TRBV7-3 to TRBJ2-5, with D perhaps matching TRBD1 (6 bases). Germline values: CDR1 SGHTA, CDR2 FQGTGA. The CDR3 has 15 amino acids. Trimming removed 1 base from V and 5 bases from J, with 14 bases in between. The CDR3 nucleotides read TGTGCCAGCAGCTTAAATAATAGGCAGGGGGAGACCCAGTACTTC. It translates to CASSLNNRQGETQYF.

The V gene is TRBV3-1 (or the pseudogene TRBV3-2), the J gene TRBJ1-5, with TRBD1 matching over 11 bases. V was clipped by 5 bases and J by 5 bases; unmatched bases: 8. Germline V CDR1 and CDR2: LGHDT, YNNKEL (reference sequence). The CDR3 is 16 amino acids. CDR3 sequence reads: CASSTRTGGIHQPQHF. CDR3 nucleotide sequence: TGTGCCAGCAGCACGCGGACAGGGGGCATCCATCAGCCCCAGCATTTT.

The rearrangement uses TRBV6-6 and TRBJ2-7; TRBD2 agrees at 10 bases. The CDR3 loop spans 14 amino acids. With V trimmed by 4 bases and J by 6 bases, 6 bases remained unmatched. Germline lookup yields CDR1 MNHNY and CDR2 SVGAGI (reference sequence). The CDR3 bases are TGTGCCAGCAGTTCAGCGGGGGGGCCCAGCGAGCAGTACTTC. Protein product: CASSSAGGPSEQYF.

Here the CDR3 reads CASSLEGVSDNEQFF. As DNA, the CDR3 is TGCGCCAGCAGCTTGGAGGGGGTGTCAGACAATGAGCAGTTCTTC. This chain uses TRBV5-1 with TRBJ2-1, with a tentative D call TRBD1 (6 bases). The germline CDR1 and CDR2 sequences are SGHRS and YFSETQ. The CDR3 totals 15 residues. V lost 0 bases to trimming and J lost 5 bases, with 12 bases between them. Based on the CDR3 plus reference TRBV5-1 and TRBJ2-1, the full variable domain is KAGVTQTPRYLIKTRGQQVTLSCSPISGHRSVSWYQQTPGQGLQFLFEYFSETQRNKGNFPGRFSGRQFSNSRSEMNVSTLELGDSALYLCASSLEGVSDNEQFFGPGTRLTVL.

The chain joins TRBV5-6 to TRBJ1-1; D perhaps matches TRBD1 (5 bases). Trimming left V 0 bases short and J 0 bases short, with 9 bases between. Germline loops: CDR1 SGHDT, CDR2 YYEEEE. The CDR3 is made up of 15 amino acids. CDR3 amino acids: CASSLVGGLNTEAFF. The CDR3 coding sequence is TGTGCCAGCAGCTTGGTTGGGGGGTTGAACACTGAAGCTTTCTTT.

This clone was seen only once. The chain carries TRBV7-9 and TRBJ1-1; D is unresolved. V dropped 3 bases and J dropped 1 base, with 9 bases sitting between them. The CDR3 is 14 amino acids. Germline CDR1 reads SEHNR; CDR2 reads FQNEAQ (reference sequence). The CDR3 DNA follows: TGTGCCAGCAGCTTGGTCCGGGGGAACACTGAAGCTTTCTTT. This encodes CASSLVRGNTEAFF.

This clone has a handful of counts. The rearrangement links TRBV19 to TRBJ2-1; TRBD2 matches at 15 bases. The germline V gene has CDR1 LNHDA and CDR2 SQIVND (reference sequence). With 5 bases clipped from V and 14 bases from J, the junction kept 7 bases outside the gene matches. There are 14 residues in the CDR3. Here the CDR3 DNA reads TGTGCCAGTAGTCGGACTAGCGGGGGGGCCTTGGAGTTCTTC. As protein: CASSRTSGGALEFF.

The chain employs TRBV5-1 and TRBJ2-5; 11 bases map to TRBD2. V shed 4 bases and J 1 base; nucleotides not matched to a gene: 6. The CDR3 extends over 16 amino acids. CDR1 and CDR2 (germline): SGHRS, YFSETQ. The CDR3 bases are TGCGCCAGCAGCATCCAGGGACTAGCGGCCCAAGAGACCCAGTACTTC. Encoded protein: CASSIQGLAAQETQYF.

The chain uses TRBV7-2 and TRBJ2-2, with TRBD1 matching 9 bases. CDR1 and CDR2 from the germline V gene are SGHTA and FQGNSA. V lost 1 base, J lost 7 bases, and 13 bases stayed unmatched. This CDR3 has 18 residues. The DNA of the CDR3 is TGTGCCAGCAGCTTAGGATATACAGGGGGCCGGTATGGCGGGGAGCTGTTTTTT. Its translation is CASSLGYTGGRYGGELFF.

The chain combines TRBV30 with TRBJ1-1, with a weak D call TRBD1 (5 bases). The germline CDR1 and CDR2 sequences are GTSNPN and SVGIG (reference sequence). V dropped 2 bases and J dropped 4 bases, with 11 bases sitting between them. This CDR3 has 13 residues. In DNA form, the CDR3 reads TGTGCCTGGAGTTTTCAGGGCCCCACTGAAGCTTTCTTT. It codes for CAWSFQGPTEAFF. Based on the CDR3 plus reference TRBV30 and TRBJ1-1, the full variable domain is SQTIHQWPATLVQPVGSPLSLECTVEGTSNPNLYWYRQAAGRGLQLLFYSVGIGQISSEVPQNLSASRPQDRQFILSSKKLLLSDSGFYLCAWSFQGPTEAFFGQGTRLTVV.